These 14 T cell receptor beta chains came from one sample sequenced in a study of T cells in Graves' hyperthyroidism and ophthalmopathy. From RNA transcripts, TCR beta CDR3 regions were amplified. An initial round of RT-PCR targeting the TCR CDR3 relied on the HTBI primer set. MiXCR, applied by TCRdb to the multiplex PCR reads, yields one record per CDR3 protein. Among about 700,000 distinct CDR3 sequences listed, 14% were seen once. The sample taken for sequencing was blood. Receptors were obtained from a woman under 30 with Graves' hyperthyroidism.

Ten or more counts support this clonotype. V and J are TRBV5-1 and TRBJ2-1; D unclear. This CDR3 is 15 amino acids long. Trimming stripped 3 bases from V and 0 bases from J, with 10 bases between. The germline gives CDR1 SGHRS, CDR2 YFSETQ. The DNA for the CDR3 is TGCGCCAGCAGCTCAGACTTGAGCTCCTACAATGAGCAGTTCTTC. Translated, it gives CASSSDLSSYNEQFF. Combining the CDR3 with reference TRBV5-1 and TRBJ2-1 gives the whole variable domain KAGVTQTPRYLIKTRGQQVTLSCSPISGHRSVSWYQQTPGQGLQFLFEYFSETQRNKGNFPGRFSGRQFSNSRSEMNVSTLELGDSALYLCASSSDLSSYNEQFFGPGTRLTVL.

There are many counts of this clonotype. The chain has TRBV3-1 and TRBJ2-1, with 12 bases aligning to TRBD2. The CDR3 sequence is 16 residues long. CDR1 and CDR2 (germline): LGHDT, YNNKEL (reference sequence). V lost 3 bases, J lost 6 bases, and 6 bases stayed unmatched. The CDR3 sequence is CASSQLTSGSGNEQFF. CDR3 nucleotide sequence: TGTGCCAGCAGCCAGCTGACTAGCGGGAGTGGCAATGAGCAGTTCTTC.

Ten or more counts support this clonotype. The rearrangement joins TRBV10-3 to TRBJ2-6; D unresolved. The CDR3 sequence is 17 residues long. With 0 bases removed from V and 5 bases from J, the gap between germline ends came to 14 bases. Germline V gives CDR1 ENHRY, CDR2 SYGVKD. CDR3 residues: CAISESITASRANVLTF. The CDR3, as DNA: TGTGCCATCAGTGAGTCTATTACCGCATCGAGGGCCAACGTCCTGACTTTC.

This clonotype was recorded a few times. J is TRBJ2-2 and V is TRBV20-1, with D uncertain. CDR1 is DFQATT, CDR2 SNEGSKA, per germline (reference sequence). The CDR3 sequence is 12 residues long. V was pared by 4 bases and J by 1 base, with 4 bases between. CDR3 bases: TGCAGTGCTAACGAGAACACCGGGGAGCTGTTTTTT. This translates into CSANENTGELFF.

This clonotype was counted a few times. In DNA, the CDR3 is TGTGCCTGGAGTGTACGGGGCTATAATTCACCCCTCCACTTT. It translates to CAWSVRGYNSPLHF. V is TRBV30 and J is TRBJ1-6, with D unclear. Trimming stripped 0 bases from V and 3 bases from J, with 6 bases between. Germline values: CDR1 GTSNPN, CDR2 SVGIG (reference sequence). The CDR3 is 14 residues long.

With respect to this clonotype: This may come from a read error, since a much larger clone is one base off. The V and J genes are TRBV27 and TRBJ2-7; a weak D match, TRBD2 (5 bases). Per the germline V gene, CDR1 is MNHEY and CDR2 is SMNVEV (reference sequence). V lost 3 bases and J lost 2, with 11 bases in between. The CDR3 runs 14 residues. The DNA of the CDR3 is TGTGCCAGCAGTTTCGGGGTGAGCGCCTACGAGCAGTACTTC. Translated: CASSFGVSAYEQYF.

This clonotype turned up a few times. V usage is TRBV5-6 and J usage is TRBJ2-1; D is ambiguous. Trimming left V 4 bases short and J 3 bases short, with 20 bases between. Germline V gene lookup returns CDR1 SGHDT and CDR2 YYEEEE. CDR3 length: 17 residues. The CDR3 DNA follows: TGTGCCAGCAGCGACGGACCCGACCGGGCGTACTACAATGAGCAGTTCTTC. Translated: CASSDGPDRAYYNEQFF.

The sample holds many counts of this clonotype. This chain uses TRBV7-9 with TRBJ1-1, with no clear D. This CDR3 has 13 amino acids. With 3 bases removed from V and 0 bases from J, the gap between germline ends came to 5 bases. The germline CDR1 and CDR2 sequences are SEHNR and FQNEAQ (reference sequence). CDR3 region: CASSFNMNTEAFF. The CDR3 DNA sequence: TGTGCCAGCAGCTTTAACATGAACACTGAAGCTTTCTTT.

This clonotype was observed at least ten times. The chain has TRBV3-1 and TRBJ2-1; 8 bases are a match to TRBD2. CDR1 is LGHDT, CDR2 YNNKEL, per germline (reference sequence). CDR3 length: 16 amino acids. Losses at the gene ends were 2 bases for V and 4 bases for J; bases not matched to a gene: 7. The CDR3 sequence is CASSQSPLAGYNEQFF. The CDR3 DNA reads TGTGCCAGCAGCCAATCCCCATTAGCGGGGTACAATGAGCAGTTCTTC.

This clonotype showed up many times. The chain combines TRBV28 with TRBJ2-5; 7 nucleotides align to TRBD2. Trimming took 8 bases from V and 3 from J; bases not matched to a gene: 12. The CDR3 loop spans 15 amino acids. The germline gives CDR1 MDHEN, CDR2 SYDVKM. CDR3: CASCLLRAGEETQYF. In nucleotides, the CDR3 is TGTGCCAGCTGCCTCCTCCGCGCGGGGGAAGAGACCCAGTACTTC.

The V gene is TRBV10-3, the J gene TRBJ1-2; 11 nucleotides line up with TRBD1. The CDR3 sequence is 15 residues long. V lost 5 bases, J lost 2 bases, and 4 bases stayed unmatched. Germline V gene lookup returns CDR1 ENHRY and CDR2 SYGVKD. The DNA of the CDR3 is TGTGCCATCAGTCCCAGGACAGGGGGCAACTATGGCTACACCTTC. It is translated as CAISPRTGGNYGYTF.

The V and J genes are TRBV6-1 and TRBJ1-5; no reliable D call. Per germline, CDR1 MNHNS and CDR2 SASEGT. V shed 7 bases and J shed 2 bases, with 9 bases lying between them. This CDR3 spans 13 amino acids. CDR3 in amino acids: CASTPSGNQPQHF. In DNA, the CDR3 is TGTGCCAGCACCCCCTCGGGCAATCAGCCCCAGCATTTT.

This clonotype was detected ten times or more. This rearrangement joins TRBV11-3 to TRBJ2-2; D may be TRBD1 (6 bases). Germline V gene data show CDR1 as SGHNT and CDR2 as YENEEA. Trimming stripped 5 bases from V and 4 bases from J, with 11 bases between. The CDR3 is made up of 14 amino acids. This CDR3 is CASSQQGGTGELFF. DNA for the CDR3: TGTGCCAGCAGCCAACAGGGCGGCACCGGGGAGCTGTTTTTT.

The rearrangement links TRBV19 to TRBJ2-1; D unresolved. CDR3 length: 11 residues. Germline CDR1 is LNHDA and CDR2 is SQIVND (reference sequence). Between the trimmed V and J ends, which lost 3 bases and 10 bases, there was a span of 7 bases. The CDR3 region is CASSMWSEQFF. For the CDR3, the DNA is TGTGCCAGTAGTATGTGGAGCGAGCAGTTCTTC.